This section outlines one TCR beta chain sequence together with its context. Its antigen remains unidentified. Germline V lookup: CDR1 MNHEY, CDR2 SMNVEV (reference sequence). V lost 0 bases to trimming and J lost 2 bases, with 8 bases between them. The CDR3 covers 15 residues. The PCR had 60 Vbeta and 13 Jbeta primers. TCRdb's copy holds only in-frame clones and misses some; the assay was immunoSEQ multiplex PCR. The data contain around 200,000 clones, roughly 80% of them seen just once; the ten biggest clones take up roughly 1.6%. This specimen belongs to a study of cytomegalovirus exposure and HLA in healthy donors. Study overall: In an earlier analysis, 90 million to 130 million unique TCR beta sequences were found from some 180 million T cells. Study observations and caveats: Reported results showed that the classifier diagnosed cytomegalovirus status with high specificity and sensitivity. Some TCR beta chains (over 150 of them) were listed as cytomegalovirus-associated. Sequencing had likely introduced a cluster of highly shared sequence variants as an artifact.

The source material was PBMCs. This clonotype originated in a woman aged 18-29 years in good health and CMV-seronegative. The chain is built from TRBV27 and TRBJ1-5, with D perhaps TRBD1 (5 bases). The CDR3 DNA follows: TGTGCCAGCAGTTTATCTGACAGCCGCAATCAGCCCCAGCATTTT. Translation: CASSLSDSRNQPQHF.